These T cell receptor beta chains were read from a single sample in a study of blood T cell repertoires in COVID-19. Profiled with immunoSEQ multiplex PCR; TCRdb holds only in-frame clones, not every one. The table includes 200,000 to 250,000 clones, around 83% detected once. Sequences were obtained from PBMCs or T cells enriched from blood (not recorded which). These TCRs come from a woman in her thirties or forties with acute COVID-19. Each CDR3 is given with its conserved first and last residue. D genes are given only for firm matches. Where a row states a size, it is once, few, many or the class of an expanded clone; other rows omit it.

j_call: TRBJ1-2; v_call: TRBV5-4; d_call: NA; clone_size: NA; cdr3_nt: TGTGCCAGCACCCCGGACAGCAACTATGGCTACACCTTC; cdr3_aa: CASTPDSNYGYTF
j_call: TRBJ2-5; v_call: TRBV9; d_call: TRBD2; clone_size: NA; cdr3_nt: TGTGCCAGCAGCGTAGGCGGGAGGGGCTACGAGACCCAGTACTTC; cdr3_aa: CASSVGGRGYETQYF
j_call: TRBJ2-1; v_call: TRBV6-2/TRBV6-3; d_call: TRBD1; clone_size: NA; cdr3_nt: TGTGCCAGCAGTTACAGACAGGGGGGTATGTATGAGCAGTTCTTC; cdr3_aa: CASSYRQGGMYEQFF
j_call: TRBJ2-3; v_call: TRBV6-6; d_call: NA; clone_size: NA; cdr3_nt: TGTGCCAGCAGTCCAGGGGGGAGCACAGATACGCAGTATTTT; cdr3_aa: CASSPGGSTDTQYF
j_call: TRBJ1-4; v_call: TRBV4-1; d_call: NA; clone_size: few; cdr3_nt: TGCGCCAGCAGCAGAATAGGCGAGGGTGAAAAACTGTTTTTT; cdr3_aa: CASSRIGEGEKLFF
j_call: TRBJ1-6; v_call: TRBV9; d_call: NA; clone_size: NA; cdr3_nt: TGTGCCAGCAGCAACCCCCCTCGGGGACAACATAATTCACCCCTCCACTTT; cdr3_aa: CASSNPPRGQHNSPLHF
j_call: TRBJ1-1; v_call: TRBV30; d_call: TRBD1; clone_size: NA; cdr3_nt: TGTGCCTGGAGTCGTACAGGGGGCACTGAAGCTTTCTTT; cdr3_aa: CAWSRTGGTEAFF
j_call: TRBJ1-5; v_call: TRBV15; d_call: NA; clone_size: NA; cdr3_nt: TGTGCCACCAGCATGCCTTTGGTTACCCGGCAGCCCCAGCATTTT; cdr3_aa: CATSMPLVTRQPQHF
j_call: TRBJ2-5; v_call: TRBV3-1/TRBV3-2; d_call: TRBD2; clone_size: few; cdr3_nt: TGTGCCAGCAGCCAACCTAGCGGGGGGCGTCAAGAGACCCAGTACTTC; cdr3_aa: CASSQPSGGRQETQYF
j_call: TRBJ1-1; v_call: TRBV3-1/TRBV3-2; d_call: NA; clone_size: NA; cdr3_nt: TGTGCCAGCAGCCAGGCGGGGGTTGGAACTGAAGCTTTCTTT; cdr3_aa: CASSQAGVGTEAFF
j_call: TRBJ1-2; v_call: TRBV10-1; d_call: NA; clone_size: NA; cdr3_nt: TGCGCCAGCAGCGACTTCAGGGATCCACTATCTACTAACTATGGCTACACCTTC; cdr3_aa: CASSDFRDPLSTNYGYTF
j_call: TRBJ1-5; v_call: TRBV7-2; d_call: NA; clone_size: few; cdr3_nt: TGTGCCAGCAGCGAGGGATTGGGCAATCAGCCCCAGCATTTT; cdr3_aa: CASSEGLGNQPQHF
j_call: TRBJ2-7; v_call: TRBV5-1; d_call: NA; clone_size: NA; cdr3_nt: TGCGCCAGCAGCCCGGGAACCACCTACGAGCAGTACTTC; cdr3_aa: CASSPGTTYEQYF
j_call: TRBJ1-4; v_call: TRBV5-6; d_call: NA; clone_size: NA; cdr3_nt: TGTGCCAGCAGCTTGGGACAGAATGAAAAACTGTTTTTT; cdr3_aa: CASSLGQNEKLFF
j_call: TRBJ1-1; v_call: TRBV18; d_call: TRBD1; clone_size: NA; cdr3_nt: TGTGCCAGCTCACCGATTTCACAGGGGATGGGGAACACTGAAGCTTTCTTT; cdr3_aa: CASSPISQGMGNTEAFF
j_call: TRBJ1-1; v_call: TRBV3-1/TRBV3-2; d_call: NA; clone_size: NA; cdr3_nt: TGTGCCAGCAGCCAAGGAAGGGGAACTGAAGCTTTCTTT; cdr3_aa: CASSQGRGTEAFF
j_call: TRBJ2-3; v_call: TRBV19; d_call: TRBD1; clone_size: NA; cdr3_nt: TGTGCCAGTAGTCTGACACAGGGGGATACGCAGTATTTT; cdr3_aa: CASSLTQGDTQYF
j_call: TRBJ1-1; v_call: TRBV18; d_call: NA; clone_size: NA; cdr3_nt: TGTGCCAGCTCACCAATAGCCTCGTCTGACACTGAAGCTTTCTTT; cdr3_aa: CASSPIASSDTEAFF
j_call: TRBJ2-5; v_call: TRBV18; d_call: TRBD1; clone_size: NA; cdr3_nt: TGTGCCAGCTCACCACAGGGGGCCTCGGAGACCCAGTACTTC; cdr3_aa: CASSPQGASETQYF
j_call: TRBJ1-2; v_call: TRBV28; d_call: TRBD1; clone_size: NA; cdr3_nt: TGTGCCAGCAGCCTACAGGGGGGCTTAACGAATGGCTACACCTTC; cdr3_aa: CASSLQGGLTNGYTF
j_call: TRBJ1-6; v_call: TRBV10-2; d_call: TRBD1; clone_size: once; cdr3_nt: TGCGCCAGCAGGGGACAGGGGACGGTAAATTCACCCCTCCACTTT; cdr3_aa: CASRGQGTVNSPLHF
j_call: TRBJ2-7; v_call: TRBV11-3; d_call: NA; clone_size: few; cdr3_nt: TGTGCCGGAGGACAGCCATACGAGCAGTACTTC; cdr3_aa: CAGGQPYEQYF
j_call: TRBJ1-4; v_call: TRBV13; d_call: NA; clone_size: NA; cdr3_nt: TGTGCCAGCAGCCTCTATAGTATTGGTGAAAAACTGTTTTTT; cdr3_aa: CASSLYSIGEKLFF
j_call: TRBJ1-2; v_call: TRBV27; d_call: TRBD1; clone_size: once; cdr3_nt: TGTGCCAGCAGTTCTAGCCCCGGGACAGGGCTGCCCCCCACCTACTATGGCTACACCTTC; cdr3_aa: CASSSSPGTGLPPTYYGYTF
j_call: TRBJ1-5; v_call: TRBV23-1; d_call: NA; clone_size: NA; cdr3_nt: TGCGCCAGCAGTCCCGTGGGGGCTTATAGCAATCAGCCCCAGCATTTT; cdr3_aa: CASSPVGAYSNQPQHF
j_call: TRBJ1-5; v_call: TRBV2; d_call: NA; clone_size: NA; cdr3_nt: TGTGCCAGCAGTGCAGGGGCCAACAATCAGCCCCAGCATTTT; cdr3_aa: CASSAGANNQPQHF
j_call: TRBJ2-1; v_call: TRBV5-4; d_call: TRBD1; clone_size: few; cdr3_nt: TGTGCCAGCAGCTTGGCCTTCGGACAGGGGACTAACAATGAGCAGTTCTTC; cdr3_aa: CASSLAFGQGTNNEQFF
j_call: TRBJ2-1; v_call: TRBV4-1; d_call: NA; clone_size: NA; cdr3_nt: TGCGCCAGCAGCCAAGTATATCAGGGGTTCAATGAGCAGTTCTTC; cdr3_aa: CASSQVYQGFNEQFF
j_call: TRBJ1-6; v_call: TRBV18; d_call: TRBD1; clone_size: NA; cdr3_nt: TGTGCCAGCTCACCGCGATTAGGACAGGGAGGAGGCTATAATTCACCCCTCCACTTT; cdr3_aa: CASSPRLGQGGGYNSPLHF
j_call: TRBJ1-2; v_call: TRBV30; d_call: TRBD1; clone_size: NA; cdr3_nt: TGTGCCTGGAGGCCCGGGACAGCTTGGGACTATGGCTACACCTTC; cdr3_aa: CAWRPGTAWDYGYTF
j_call: TRBJ2-4; v_call: TRBV5-1; d_call: TRBD2; clone_size: NA; cdr3_nt: TGCGCCAGCAGCTTTTCAGCGGGAGCGAGCAAAAACATTCAGTACTTC; cdr3_aa: CASSFSAGASKNIQYF
j_call: TRBJ2-3; v_call: TRBV27; d_call: NA; clone_size: NA; cdr3_nt: TGTGCCAGCAGTTTATCTGCGAGTCCCCCCGATACGCAGTATTTT; cdr3_aa: CASSLSASPPDTQYF
j_call: TRBJ2-1; v_call: TRBV30; d_call: NA; clone_size: NA; cdr3_nt: TGTGCCTGGAAAAGGCTAGCAGGCTCCTACAATGAGCAGTTCTTC; cdr3_aa: CAWKRLAGSYNEQFF
j_call: TRBJ2-2; v_call: TRBV5-5; d_call: TRBD2; clone_size: NA; cdr3_nt: TGTGCCAGCAGCTTTCTAGCGGGGAGTACCGGGGAGCTGTTTTTT; cdr3_aa: CASSFLAGSTGELFF
j_call: TRBJ2-7; v_call: TRBV27; d_call: NA; clone_size: NA; cdr3_nt: TGTGCCAGCAGTCCGCGACAGTCCTACGAGCAGTACTTC; cdr3_aa: CASSPRQSYEQYF
j_call: TRBJ2-1; v_call: TRBV11-2; d_call: TRBD2; clone_size: NA; cdr3_nt: TGTGCCAGCAGCTTAGGCCTAGCGGGGGGGAATGAGCAGTTCTTC; cdr3_aa: CASSLGLAGGNEQFF
j_call: TRBJ1-2; v_call: TRBV27; d_call: NA; clone_size: NA; cdr3_nt: TGTGCCAGCAGGCTCCTGGGAGGGGCGTCGAACTATGGCTACACCTTC; cdr3_aa: CASRLLGGASNYGYTF
j_call: TRBJ1-1; v_call: TRBV6-9; d_call: NA; clone_size: NA; cdr3_nt: TGTGCCAGCAGATATACTGACAGGACGACTGAAGCTTTCTTT; cdr3_aa: CASRYTDRTTEAFF
j_call: TRBJ2-5; v_call: TRBV5-5; d_call: TRBD1; clone_size: NA; cdr3_nt: TGTGCCAGCAGCTTGGGGACAGGGTGGACGGAGACCCAGTACTTC; cdr3_aa: CASSLGTGWTETQYF
j_call: TRBJ2-3; v_call: TRBV5-1; d_call: NA; clone_size: NA; cdr3_nt: TGCGCCAGCAGTCCGTCGCGGGACACAGATACGCAGTATTTT; cdr3_aa: CASSPSRDTDTQYF
j_call: TRBJ2-3; v_call: TRBV7-9; d_call: TRBD2; clone_size: few; cdr3_nt: TGTGCCAGCAGCTCTTCTAGCGGAACAGATACGCAGTATTTT; cdr3_aa: CASSSSSGTDTQYF
j_call: TRBJ2-7; v_call: TRBV5-5; d_call: NA; clone_size: NA; cdr3_nt: TGTGCCAGCAGCCCCCCATCCTACGAGCAGTACTTC; cdr3_aa: CASSPPSYEQYF
j_call: TRBJ1-2; v_call: TRBV7-9; d_call: NA; clone_size: NA; cdr3_nt: TGTGCCAGCAGCTCCGCCGGGGATGGCTACACCTTC; cdr3_aa: CASSSAGDGYTF
j_call: TRBJ1-2; v_call: TRBV28; d_call: TRBD1; clone_size: NA; cdr3_nt: TGTGCCAGCAGCAATCAGGGGGGCCTTGGCTACACCTTC; cdr3_aa: CASSNQGGLGYTF
j_call: TRBJ1-1; v_call: TRBV7-2; d_call: TRBD1; clone_size: few; cdr3_nt: TGTGCCAGCAGCAACTCAGGGGGCAGGCCTGAAGCTTTCTTT; cdr3_aa: CASSNSGGRPEAFF
j_call: TRBJ2-1; v_call: TRBV30; d_call: NA; clone_size: NA; cdr3_nt: TGTGCCATTTCCCTAACTAGCACCTACAATGAGCAGTTCTTC; cdr3_aa: CAISLTSTYNEQFF
j_call: TRBJ1-3; v_call: TRBV28; d_call: NA; clone_size: NA; cdr3_nt: TGTGCCAGCAGGGGGACTCTCGTCGGAAACACCATATATTTT; cdr3_aa: CASRGTLVGNTIYF
j_call: TRBJ2-7; v_call: TRBV6-5; d_call: TRBD2; clone_size: NA; cdr3_nt: TGTGCCAGCCGGGAGGACCATAGCTCCTACGAGCAGTACTTC; cdr3_aa: CASREDHSSYEQYF
j_call: TRBJ1-3; v_call: TRBV3-1/TRBV3-2; d_call: NA; clone_size: once; cdr3_nt: TGTGCCAGCAGCCAAGTTTCCAGTCCTGGAAACACCATATATTTT; cdr3_aa: CASSQVSSPGNTIYF
j_call: TRBJ1-4; v_call: TRBV5-6; d_call: NA; clone_size: NA; cdr3_nt: TGTGCCAGCAGCTTGGGCGGGGGTTCTAATGAAAAACTGTTTTTT; cdr3_aa: CASSLGGGSNEKLFF
j_call: TRBJ2-7; v_call: TRBV3-1/TRBV3-2; d_call: TRBD1; clone_size: once; cdr3_nt: TGTGCCAGCAGCCAAGAAGGGGGCACCTACGAGCAGTACTTC; cdr3_aa: CASSQEGGTYEQYF
j_call: TRBJ2-5; v_call: TRBV5-4; d_call: TRBD1; clone_size: NA; cdr3_nt: TGTGCCAGCAGCTTGGCGGGGACAGGGGAGAACCAGTACTTC; cdr3_aa: CASSLAGTGENQYF
j_call: TRBJ2-5; v_call: TRBV7-8; d_call: NA; clone_size: NA; cdr3_nt: TGTGCCAGCAGCGCAGTACCGGAGAGGGCAGAGACCCAGTACTTC; cdr3_aa: CASSAVPERAETQYF
j_call: TRBJ2-3; v_call: TRBV3-1/TRBV3-2; d_call: NA; clone_size: NA; cdr3_nt: TGTGCCAGCAGCTCCTATCATGCGCAGTATTTT; cdr3_aa: CASSSYHAQYF
j_call: TRBJ1-1; v_call: TRBV7-2; d_call: TRBD1; clone_size: NA; cdr3_nt: TGTGCCAGCAGCTTTGGAGGGACAGGGAACACTGAAGCTTTCTTT; cdr3_aa: CASSFGGTGNTEAFF